The present TCR beta chain was sequenced within a study of T cell changes during pregnancy in multiple sclerosis. This table comes from immunoSEQ multiplex PCR, and its TCRdb copy is limited to in-frame clones, with some not included. The sample lists about 68,000 clones; 90% were seen once. Germline V lookup: CDR1 SNHLY, CDR2 FYNNEI. The CDR3 consists of 10 residues. V gave up 7 bases and J gave up 9 bases, with 9 bases separating them. The specimen was peripheral blood, collected in the third trimester of pregnancy. This clonotype was sampled from a female donor with multiple sclerosis, enrolled in a pregnancy study. V gene TRBV2 combines with J gene TRBJ1-2; D not resolved. CDR3 loop: CASIEESYTF. CDR3 DNA: TGTGCCAGCATCGAGGAAAGCTACACCTTC.